A single sample is the source of the 23 T cell receptor beta chains below, sequenced in a study of blood T cell repertoires in COVID-19. The table came from immunoSEQ multiplex PCR; TCRdb's copy has only in-frame clones and leaves some out. The top ten hold 16% of the sample, which has approximately 46,000 clones, approximately 89% seen once. Sequenced input: peripheral blood. The receptors derive from a man in his fifties or sixties with active or convalescent COVID-19.

In this sample, this clone turned up once. This chain links TRBV24-1 with TRBJ1-5; TRBD1 might be the D (5 bases). The CDR3 runs 13 residues. V lost 9 bases and J lost 9, with 17 bases in between. Germline CDR1 and CDR2: KGHDR and SFDVKD. The CDR3, as DNA: TGTGCCACCTCCCTTGGGGCCGTCGGGCCCCAGCATTTT. It specifies CATSLGAVGPQHF.

This clone was counted only a few times. V is TRBV12-3 or TRBV12-4 and J is TRBJ1-2, with 9 bases lining up with TRBD1. J gave up 5 bases and V 5 bases, and 3 bases lay outside the gene matches. This CDR3 has 13 amino acids. The DNA of the CDR3 is TGTGCCAGCAGTGCTGGGACAGGGTATGGCTACACCTTC. Translation gives CASSAGTGYGYTF.

The gene calls are TRBV12-3 or TRBV12-4 and TRBJ2-5; 7 nucleotides match TRBD1. CDR3 length equals 13 residues. After removal of 5 bases from V and 4 bases from J, the junction contained 4 bases not matched to a gene. CDR3 DNA: TGTGCCAGCAGTATGACAGGGTTAGAGACCCAGTACTTC. Translated: CASSMTGLETQYF.

The CDR3 DNA reads TGTGCCAGCAGTGGTGACTCCACAGATACGCAGTATTTT. This codes for CASSGDSTDTQYF. The rearrangement joins TRBV25-1 to TRBJ2-3; no definite D call. Germline V CDR1 and CDR2: MGHDK, SYGVNS. The length of the CDR3 is 13 residues. The V end lost 4 bases, the J end lost 2 bases, and 7 bases lay between the germline ends.

V gene TRBV25-1 combines with J gene TRBJ1-1, with 8 bases fitting TRBD1. The germline V gene has CDR1 MGHDK and CDR2 SYGVNS. J lost 4 bases, V lost 5 bases, and 6 bases had no gene match. The CDR3 is made up of 14 amino acids. The CDR3 nucleotides read TGTGCCAGCAGTAGGACAGGGTCGGGCACTGAAGCTTTCTTT. Its protein product is CASSRTGSGTEAFF.

The chain has TRBV29-1 and TRBJ1-4; D perhaps matches TRBD1 (5 bases). The germline V gene encodes CDR1 SQVTM and CDR2 ANQGSEA. The CDR3 loop spans 16 amino acids. With 5 bases removed from V and 2 bases from J, the gap between germline ends came to 18 bases. CDR3 sequence: CSVTPSTATTNEKLFF. CDR3 in DNA: TGCAGCGTTACTCCATCGACAGCAACGACTAATGAAAAACTGTTTTTT. The full variable domain, with the rest looked up from reference TRBV29-1 and TRBJ1-4, is SAVISQKPSRDICQRGTSLTIQCQVDSQVTMMFWYRQQPGQSLTLIATANQGSEATYESGFVIDKFPISRPNLTFSTLTVSNMSPEDSSIYLCSVTPSTATTNEKLFFGSGTQLSVL.

V is TRBV9 and J is TRBJ1-1; D is ambiguous. CDR1 SGDLS and CDR2 YYNGEE come from the germline V gene. The V end lost 2 bases, the J end lost 0 bases, and 5 bases lay between the germline ends. The CDR3 is 13 residues long. The CDR3 reads CASSVEVNTEAFF. The CDR3 DNA reads TGTGCCAGCAGCGTGGAGGTGAACACTGAAGCTTTCTTT.

The chain is built from TRBV28 and TRBJ1-2, with D perhaps matching TRBD1 (5 bases). The CDR3 spans 12 residues. Between the trimmed V and J ends, which lost 5 bases and 3 bases, there was a span of 7 bases. Germline-derived CDR1 and CDR2 are MDHEN and SYDVKM. As DNA, the CDR3 is TGTGCCAGCAGTCTACAGGACTATGGCTACACCTTC. Residues: CASSLQDYGYTF.

This chain connects TRBV14 to TRBJ2-5, with unresolved D. Trimming took 3 bases from V and 4 from J, leaving 15 bases between them. From germline, CDR1 is SGHDN and CDR2 FVKESK. The CDR3 sequence is 15 residues long. This CDR3 reads CASSHVFSRAETQYF. The CDR3, as DNA: TGTGCCAGCAGCCACGTTTTCTCTCGAGCAGAGACCCAGTACTTC. The full variable domain, completed using reference TRBV14 and TRBJ2-5, is EAGVTQFPSHSVIEKGQTVTLRCDPISGHDNLYWYRRVMGKEIKFLLHFVKESKQDESGMPNNRFLAERTGGTYSTLKVQPAELEDSGVYFCASSHVFSRAETQYFGPGTRLLVL.

Remarks on this clone: One end of the junction fails to match germline, which may point to a read error. The chain recombines TRBV19 with TRBJ2-3; 10 bases agree with TRBD2. This CDR3 spans 16 amino acids. From germline, CDR1 is LNHDA and CDR2 SQIVND (reference sequence). CDR3 in amino acids: CASSPPERGGTDTQYF. As DNA, the CDR3 is TGTGCCAGTAGCCCCCCGGAGCGGGGGGGCACGGATACGCAGTATTTT.

This chain uses TRBV28 with TRBJ2-7, with 7 bases identical to TRBD1. CDR3 size: 15 residues. Trimming cost V 2 bases and J 2 bases; bases outside gene matches: 6. CDR1 is MDHEN and CDR2 is SYDVKM in the germline V gene. The CDR3 here is CASSLNRGRPYEQYF. CDR3 DNA: TGTGCCAGCAGTTTAAACAGGGGTAGGCCCTACGAGCAGTACTTC.

The table lists this clone with a count of one. This chain uses TRBV10-3 with TRBJ1-5; D call uncertain. Trimming left V 3 bases short and J 5 bases short, with 8 bases between. The CDR3 length is 13 residues. Germline V gene lookup returns CDR1 ENHRY and CDR2 SYGVKD. CDR3 sequence reads: CAISDWGDQPQHF. CDR3 coding DNA: TGTGCCATCAGTGATTGGGGAGATCAGCCCCAGCATTTT.

V is TRBV6-2 or TRBV6-3 and J is TRBJ1-3; D is unclear. The CDR3 runs 17 residues. Trimming removed 4 bases from V and 0 bases from J, with 16 bases in between. Germline-derived CDR1 and CDR2 are MNHEY and SVGEGT. CDR3 sequence reads: CASSFPRGSSSGNTIYF. The CDR3 DNA reads as TGTGCCAGCAGTTTCCCACGCGGAAGCAGCTCTGGAAACACCATATATTTT.

J is TRBJ2-7 and V is TRBV5-1; TRBD2 is a possible D gene (6 bases). V shed 0 bases and J shed 2 bases, with 12 bases lying between them. Germline V lookup: CDR1 SGHRS, CDR2 YFSETQ. The CDR3 runs 15 residues. The chain's CDR3 is CASSLGDSTPYEQYF. The CDR3 DNA follows: TGCGCCAGCAGCTTGGGGGACTCCACCCCCTACGAGCAGTACTTC.

The CDR3 DNA is TGCGCCAGCAGCTTGAAGGACAGCTATGGCTACACCTTC. It translates to CASSLKDSYGYTF. The rearrangement uses TRBV5-1 and TRBJ1-2; D might be TRBD1 (6 bases). Trimming pared 1 base from V and 4 bases from J, leaving 8 bases between. The CDR3 is made up of 13 amino acids. Germline V gene sequence: CDR1 SGHRS, CDR2 YFSETQ.

The rearrangement links TRBV5-6 to TRBJ1-5, with TRBD1 as a possible D gene (6 bases). V was pared by 1 base and J by 0 bases, with 11 bases between. This CDR3 is built from 16 residues. CDR1 and CDR2 (germline): SGHDT, YYEEEE. This chain's CDR3 is CASSLWRTASNQPQHF. CDR3 nucleotides: TGTGCCAGCAGCTTGTGGCGGACAGCTAGCAATCAGCCCCAGCATTTT.

The chain joins TRBV9 to TRBJ1-1, with a weak D call TRBD1 (6 bases). The V end lost 0 bases, the J end lost 5 bases, and 14 bases lay between the germline ends. The CDR3 consists of 15 residues. Germline loops: CDR1 SGDLS, CDR2 YYNGEE. The CDR3 DNA is TGTGCCAGCAGCGTAGCGCCTCTGACAGGAACTGAAGCTTTCTTT. Translating it yields CASSVAPLTGTEAFF.

This clone was seen only a few times. The chain carries TRBV5-1 and TRBJ1-5; TRBD1 matches at 7 bases. The germline gives CDR1 SGHRS, CDR2 YFSETQ. V dropped 4 bases and J dropped 6; count of bases not matched to a gene: 10. This CDR3 contains 15 residues. CDR3 amino acids: CASSPDTGAGQPQHF. CDR3 bases: TGCGCCAGCAGCCCTGATACAGGGGCAGGTCAGCCCCAGCATTTT.

The rearrangement joins TRBV11-3 to TRBJ2-3, with D perhaps TRBD2 (7 bases). The V and J ends lost 8 bases and 4 bases respectively, with 19 bases between them. CDR3 length equals 15 residues. CDR1 and CDR2 (germline): SGHNT, YENEEA. CDR3 loop: CASSLRGGGADTQYF. The CDR3 DNA reads TGTGCCAGCTCACTCCGTGGCGGGGGCGCAGATACGCAGTATTTT.

The V gene is TRBV19, the J gene TRBJ1-4, with a weak D call TRBD1 (5 bases). Germline loops: CDR1 LNHDA, CDR2 SQIVND (reference sequence). V lost 6 bases, J lost 5 bases, and 16 bases lay in between. CDR3 length: 15 amino acids. CDR3 sequence: CASRVRGLANEKLFF. The CDR3 DNA is TGTGCCAGTAGGGTGCGGGGACTGGCAAATGAAAAACTGTTTTTT.

The chain recombines TRBV2 with TRBJ1-6; 9 positions match TRBD1. Germline CDR1 SNHLY, CDR2 FYNNEI. Losses at the gene ends were 1 base for V and 10 bases for J; bases not matched to a gene: 8. This CDR3 is built from 16 residues. The CDR3 DNA reads TGTGCCAGCAGTGAAGGGTCGGGACAGGGTGCGTCACCCCTCCACTTT. Its protein product is CASSEGSGQGASPLHF. The entire variable domain, with the rest obtained from reference TRBV2 and TRBJ1-6, is as follows: EPEVTQTPSHQVTQMGQEVILRCVPISNHLYFYWYRQILGQKVEFLVSFYNNEISEKSEIFDDQFSVERPDGSNFTLKIRSTKLEDSAMYFCASSEGSGQGASPLHFGNGTRLTVT.

This chain uses TRBV11-2 with TRBJ2-7; 8 nucleotides agree with TRBD1. V was pared by 4 bases and J by 6 bases, with 8 bases of the junction left unmatched. The CDR3 totals 14 residues. Germline CDR1 reads SGHAT; CDR2 reads FQNNGV. This CDR3 is CASSSGQGGGEQYF. For the CDR3, the DNA is TGTGCCAGCAGCTCCGGACAGGGAGGAGGCGAGCAGTACTTC.

V usage is TRBV3-1 (or the pseudogene TRBV3-2) and J usage is TRBJ2-3; D remains unclear. V was trimmed by 0 bases and J by 3 bases, leaving 4 bases between them. Germline lookup yields CDR1 LGHDT and CDR2 YNNKEL (reference sequence). The CDR3 spans 13 residues. CDR3 in amino acids: CASSQDPTDTQYF. As DNA, the CDR3 is TGTGCCAGCAGCCAAGATCCGACAGATACGCAGTATTTT.